A selection of T cell receptor beta chains follows, all from one sample in a study of regulatory T cells in long-lasting Graves disease. TCRdb processed the multiplex PCR reads anew with MiXCR; each CDR3 protein has one entry. The sample includes 510,000 or so distinct CDR3 sequences, around 13% of them seen just once. The same sample was also studied in work on T cells in Graves' hyperthyroidism and ophthalmopathy.

This sample comprised peripheral blood mononuclear cells (PBMCs), obtained at new diagnosis, from a patient treated with antithyroid drugs. These receptors were collected from a woman aged 25-40 years with Graves disease. CDR3s include the opening cysteine and the closing phenylalanine or tryptophan. The D gene is left open where the match is weak. The size of a clone is reported for some rows only, either as once, few or many, or as a class for expanded clones.

J gene | D gene | clone size | V gene | CDR3 DNA | CDR3 protein
TRBJ2-7 | NA | NA | TRBV20-1 | TGCAGTGCCCGAGGGAACCCTTTCTACGAGCAGTACTTC | CSARGNPFYEQYF
TRBJ1-5 | NA | few | TRBV5-6 | TGTGCCAGCAGCTTGCTCAGGGGCAGCAATCAGCCCCAGCATTTT | CASSLLRGSNQPQHF
TRBJ2-3 | NA | many | TRBV2 | TGTGCCAGCAGTGAGGTTCGTCAGGTCACCACAGATACGCAGTATTTT | CASSEVRQVTTDTQYF
TRBJ1-2 | NA | many | TRBV7-2 | TGTGCCAGCACCACGGACATTGGCTACACCTTC | CASTTDIGYTF
TRBJ1-2 | NA | many | TRBV7-9 | TGTGCCAGCAGCAAAGAAGGGACCGTTTATGGCTACACCTTC | CASSKEGTVYGYTF
TRBJ1-1 | NA | many | TRBV6-2/TRBV6-3 | TGTGCCAGCAATATTGTAACTTGGGGAGGGATCTCCATGAACACTGAAGCTTTCTTT | CASNIVTWGGISMNTEAFF
TRBJ1-5 | NA | many | TRBV30 | TGTGCCTGGAGTGTACTGGGCAATCAGCCCCAGCATTTT | CAWSVLGNQPQHF
TRBJ2-1 | TRBD2 | NA | TRBV6-2/TRBV6-3 | TGTGCCAGCAGACCGGGACTAGATGATGAGCAGTTCTTC | CASRPGLDDEQFF
TRBJ1-5 | TRBD1 | many | TRBV20-1 | TGCAGTGCAAAGAGGCTCGCGGGACAGGGGGCAATCAGCCCCCAGCATTTT | CSAKRLAGQGAISPQHF
TRBJ2-5 | TRBD2 | many | TRBV7-8 | TGTGCCAGCAGCTTAAGCTTCGGACTAGCGGCTTCCGAGACCCAGTACTTC | CASSLSFGLAASETQYF
TRBJ1-1 | NA | NA | TRBV27 | TGTGCCAGCAGTTTAGTGCCCCGGGGGTTCACTGAAGCTTTCTTT | CASSLVPRGFTEAFF
TRBJ2-5 | NA | few | TRBV7-2 | TGTGCCAGCAGCCTAGGCGCCAGTCAAGAGACCCAGTACTTC | CASSLGASQETQYF
TRBJ1-1 | TRBD1 | many | TRBV28 | TGTGCCAGCAGCTCCGGGACAGGCCGCGGGAACACTGAAGCTTTCTTT | CASSSGTGRGNTEAFF
TRBJ2-1 | NA | many | TRBV14 | TGTGCCAGCAGCCCGCTCAACTACAATGAGCAGTTCTTC | CASSPLNYNEQFF
TRBJ1-2 | NA | NA | TRBV20-1 | TGCAGTGCAAGGGAAACAGGAGGGGATCCTTTCTATGGCTACACCTTC | CSARETGGDPFYGYTF
TRBJ1-2 | TRBD1 | many | TRBV7-9 | TGTGCCAGCAGCTTAGGACAGGGGGAATCTGGCTACACCTTC | CASSLGQGESGYTF
TRBJ1-2 | NA | many | TRBV7-2 | TGTGCCAGCAGCCCACGTCGACAGACGGGCTACACCTTC | CASSPRRQTGYTF
TRBJ1-1 | NA | many | TRBV6-2/TRBV6-3 | TGTGCCAGCAGTTACGACAGACCCATGAACACTGAAGCTTTCTTT | CASSYDRPMNTEAFF
TRBJ1-1 | NA | many | TRBV5-1 | TGTGCCAGCAGCTTAGGGGCTGGCATGAACACTGAAGCTTTCTTT | CASSLGAGMNTEAFF
TRBJ1-5 | NA | many | TRBV11-2 | TGTGCCAGCAGCCCGACCGGGGTCGATCAGCCCCAGCATTTT | CASSPTGVDQPQHF
TRBJ1-1 | NA | many | TRBV12-3/TRBV12-4 | TGTGCCAGCAGTTTCCGTACAGGGAGGAAAGACATGAACACTGAAGCTTTCTTT | CASSFRTGRKDMNTEAFF
TRBJ2-2 | NA | many | TRBV6-5 | TGTGCCAGCAGTTACCGAATCGATGGGGACGGGGAGCTGTTTTTT | CASSYRIDGDGELFF
TRBJ2-2 | TRBD2 | many | TRBV9 | TGTGCCAGCAGTACGGCTAGCGGGACTGGGGAGCTGTTTTTT | CASSTASGTGELFF
TRBJ1-1 | TRBD1 | NA | TRBV2 | TGTGCCAGCAGAGGGACAGGGGACACTGAAGCTTTCTTT | CASRGTGDTEAFF
TRBJ2-7 | NA | NA | TRBV5-1 | TGCGCCAGCAGCTTGGAGGTTACCTACGAGCAGTACTTC | CASSLEVTYEQYF
TRBJ1-1 | NA | NA | TRBV13 | TGTGCCAGCAGCTTTGGGGACGGGGAGGGAGCTTTCTTT | CASSFGDGEGAFF
TRBJ1-1 | NA | NA | TRBV6-2/TRBV6-3 | TGTGCCAGCAGTGAAAGGGCGGGGACTGAAGCTTTCTTT | CASSERAGTEAFF
TRBJ1-5 | TRBD1 | NA | TRBV7-9 | TGTGCCAGCAGCTCTACAGGGGAAGTTCAGCCCCAGCATTTT | CASSSTGEVQPQHF
TRBJ2-2 | NA | NA | TRBV2 | TGTGCCAGCAGTGTAGGCGGGATGTCGGTCACCGGGGAGCTGTTTTTT | CASSVGGMSVTGELFF
TRBJ2-1 | TRBD2 | few | TRBV20-1 | TGCAGTGCTAAAACTAGCGAACCCTACAATGAGCAGTTCTTC | CSAKTSEPYNEQFF
TRBJ2-7 | NA | many | TRBV11-2 | TGTGCCAGCACCAAATGGGACAAAATCTACGAGCAGTACTTC | CASTKWDKIYEQYF
TRBJ2-7 | TRBD2 | many | TRBV28 | TGTGCCAGCAGTTCCCCCTATCTAGCGGGAGAGCTCTACGAGCAGTACTTC | CASSSPYLAGELYEQYF
TRBJ2-2 | NA | NA | TRBV6-1 | TGTGCCAGCAGTGAGGCAGGCGACACCGGGGAGCCGTTTTTT | CASSEAGDTGEPFF
TRBJ2-7 | TRBD1 | NA | TRBV7-8 | TGTGCCAGCAGCTCCGAACCAAGGACAGGCGACGAGCAGTACTTC | CASSSEPRTGDEQYF
TRBJ1-1 | NA | once | TRBV20-1 | TGCAGTGCTAATCACAGGGTAGAAACTGAAGCTTTCTTT | CSANHRVETEAFF
TRBJ1-6 | TRBD1 | many | TRBV20-1 | TGCAGTGCTAGGTTTCGGGACAGCTGGGGACCCCTCCACTTT | CSARFRDSWGPLHF
TRBJ1-1 | NA | many | TRBV6-2/TRBV6-3 | TGTGCCAGCAGTTACCCCGAACACGGGAACACTGAAGCTTTCTTT | CASSYPEHGNTEAFF
TRBJ1-5 | NA | NA | TRBV19 | TGTGCCAGTAGTATGTGGAATCAGCCCCAGCATTTT | CASSMWNQPQHF
TRBJ2-3 | NA | NA | TRBV29-1 | TGCAGCGTTGACTCCCCGGACATTCCCAGCACAGATACGCAGTATTTT | CSVDSPDIPSTDTQYF
TRBJ2-3 | TRBD2 | many | TRBV28 | TGTGCCAGCAGTCCCGTTCGGACTAGCGGGATGACAGATACGCAGTATTTT | CASSPVRTSGMTDTQYF
TRBJ1-1 | NA | NA | TRBV29-1 | TGCAGCGTGTCCGGACAAATGAACACTGAAGCTTTCTTT | CSVSGQMNTEAFF
TRBJ1-5 | NA | NA | TRBV28 | TGTGCCAGCCATTATGGGGCCGGAAATAGGGGCAATCAGCCCCAGCATTTT | CASHYGAGNRGNQPQHF
TRBJ2-3 | NA | NA | TRBV19 | TGTGCCAGTAGTATCCTGGGCGGTCCAGATACGCAGTATTTT | CASSILGGPDTQYF
TRBJ2-7 | NA | few | TRBV19 | TGTGCCAGTAACCAGGGATTCGCCTACGAGCAGTACTTC | CASNQGFAYEQYF
TRBJ1-2 | NA | few | TRBV6-1 | TGTGCCAGCAGTCGAGACAGCCGTGGGTATGGCTACACCTTC | CASSRDSRGYGYTF
TRBJ1-4 | NA | NA | TRBV19 | TGTGCCACGCGAAGCGCAACTAATAAAAAACTGTTTTTT | CATRSATNKKLFF
TRBJ1-6 | NA | many | TRBV20-1 | TGCAGTGTCGAGGGGCAGGTAGATTCACCCCTCCACTTT | CSVEGQVDSPLHF
TRBJ2-5 | TRBD2 | many | TRBV28 | TGTGCCAGCAGTTTACCGAGCGGGGGACCCCAGTACTTC | CASSLPSGGPQYF